This TCR beta chain was found in a study of cytomegalovirus exposure and HLA in healthy donors. Across the study: Roughly 86 million unique TCRs from HLA-typed donors made up an early data release.

CDR3 length: 15 residues. The V gene end was trimmed by 5 bases and the J gene end by 1 base; junction bases not matched to a gene: 7. CDR1 is SGHTS, CDR2 YDEGEE, per germline. This clone has just a few counts. 13 Jbeta primers and 60 Vbeta primers were used for the PCR. Produced via immunoSEQ multiplex PCR; TCRdb's table is partial and in-frame only. Among approximately 110,000 clones listed, roughly 70% were seen once. This rearrangement joins TRBV5-8 to TRBJ1-1; 8 bases are shared with TRBD1. This TCR was recovered from a woman in her thirties in good health and CMV-seronegative. The material sequenced was PBMCs. CDR3 in amino acids: CASSWAQGGNTEAFF. DNA of the CDR3: TGTGCCAGCAGTTGGGCACAGGGGGGGAACACTGAAGCTTTCTTT.